A selection of T cell receptor beta chains follows, all from one sample in a study of T-cell reconstitution after alpha-beta-depleted transplantation in children. TCRdb passed the PCR reads through MiXCR, listing each CDR3 protein once. Of 480,000 or so distinct CDR3 sequences in the sample, 10% to 13% were seen once. The source was PBMCs, collected before TCRalphabeta/CD19-depleted stem cell transplant. The source of these receptors is a child under 10 years old with inherited bone marrow failure, due to receive a stem cell transplant. The CDR3 runs from the conserved cysteine through the conserved F or W. The D gene is left open where the match is weak. Rows may omit the clone size; those that give it use once, few, many or a size class.

j_call d_call v_call clone_size cdr3_nt cdr3_aa
TRBJ2-4 . TRBV21-1 many TGTGCCAGCAGCAAAACGGCAGGGGGCCCTCCCGGAGCCAAAAACATTCAGTACTTC CASSKTAGGPPGAKNIQYF
TRBJ2-2 TRBD2 TRBV5-1 many TGCGCCAGCAGCTTGGCTAGCGGGGGCACCGGGGAGCTGTTTTTT CASSLASGGTGELFF
TRBJ2-5 TRBD2 TRBV7-6 once TGTGCCAGCAGCTTTGGGGGGGACGTTGAGACCCAGTACTTC CASSFGGDVETQYF
TRBJ2-1 TRBD1 TRBV13 . TGTGCCAGCAGCTTCAGGGACAGGGACCCTTACAATGAGCAGTTCTTC CASSFRDRDPYNEQFF
TRBJ2-2 TRBD1 TRBV29-1 many TGCAGCGTTGCCCTGGGACAGGGGGCGGTCACCGGGGAGCTGTTTTTT CSVALGQGAVTGELFF
TRBJ2-3 TRBD2 TRBV12-3/TRBV12-4 once TGTGCCAGCAGTTTTGCCGAGCGGGGAGATACGCAGTATTTT CASSFAERGDTQYF
TRBJ2-5 . TRBV20-1 many TGCAGTGCTAGAGCCTTCCAAGAGACCCAGTACTTC CSARAFQETQYF
TRBJ1-5 . TRBV27 many TGTGCCAGCAGTTTTCGGGGCGGGGGGCTAAATCAGCCCCAGCATTTT CASSFRGGGLNQPQHF
TRBJ2-7 TRBD2 TRBV6-1 many TGTGCCAGCACCTTACCCGGACTAGCGGACTACGAGCAGTACTTC CASTLPGLADYEQYF
TRBJ2-1 . TRBV20-1 many TGCAGTGCTAGTTGGCCGACTAACTACAATGAGCAGTTCTTC CSASWPTNYNEQFF
TRBJ1-1 . TRBV6-1 many TGTGCCAGCAGTGCGGTAGCGAACACTGAAGTTTTCTTT CASSAVANTEVFF
TRBJ2-7 . TRBV4-3 few TGCGCCAGCAGCCAAGATTCGTCGCTAGGAGGTCGATCCTACGAGCAGTACTTC CASSQDSSLGGRSYEQYF
TRBJ2-2 TRBD2 TRBV13 many TGTGCCAGCAGCCCACCTGGTGGGGGGGCCGGGGAGCTGTTTTTT CASSPPGGGAGELFF
TRBJ2-3 . TRBV6-1 . TGTGCCAGCAGTGACCGGCCCCCAGATACGCAGTATTTT CASSDRPPDTQYF
TRBJ2-7 . TRBV12-3/TRBV12-4 many TGTGCCAGCAGTTTCTGGGGGAGCCAGTACTTC CASSFWGSQYF
TRBJ2-7 . TRBV4-1 few TGCGCCAGCAGCCAAGATTGGATAACAGGGATGGACTACGAGCAGTACTTC CASSQDWITGMDYEQYF
TRBJ2-1 . TRBV30 few TGTGCCTGGAGTGTACTGGGAACTAGCCCCAATGAGCAGTTCTTC CAWSVLGTSPNEQFF
TRBJ2-7 . TRBV10-2 many TGCGCCAGCAGCCAAGACTATCTCCCTCCCTACGAGCAGTACTTC CASSQDYLPPYEQYF
TRBJ2-1 . TRBV20-1 . TGCAGTGCTAGAGACCCCACCGGGAGCTCCTACAATGAGCAGTTCTTC CSARDPTGSSYNEQFF
TRBJ1-5 . TRBV19 many TGTGCCAGTAGTATGGGTCGGCGGAGCAATCAGCCCCAGCATTTT CASSMGRRSNQPQHF
TRBJ1-5 . TRBV12-3/TRBV12-4 many TGTGCCAGCAGACTCGAGGTCCATAGCAATCAGCCCCAGCATTTT CASRLEVHSNQPQHF
TRBJ2-7 . TRBV27 many TGTGCCAGCAGTCTAGGGGGGAGCGGGGCGTACGAGCAGTACTTC CASSLGGSGAYEQYF
TRBJ2-7 . TRBV20-1 many TGCAGTGCTGCGGGACACCTCTACGAGCAGTACTTC CSAAGHLYEQYF
TRBJ2-3 TRBD2 TRBV4-1 many TGCGCCAGCAGCCAAGATCTGAGGGAGGGCTTAGATACGCAGTATTTT CASSQDLREGLDTQYF
TRBJ2-2 . TRBV9 many TGTGCCAGCAGCGTACCACCCGGGGCGAGCACCGGGGAGCTGTTTTTT CASSVPPGASTGELFF
TRBJ2-5 . TRBV10-3 few TGTGCCATCAGTCGACAGGTCGAAGAGACCCAGTACTTC CAISRQVEETQYF
TRBJ1-1 . TRBV29-1 many TGCAGCGTTGAAAAGGGCACTGAAGCTTTCTTT CSVEKGTEAFF
TRBJ2-5 . TRBV12-3/TRBV12-4 many TGTGCCAGCAGTTTAGCCAGGGCCCAAGAGACCCAGTACTTC CASSLARAQETQYF
TRBJ1-2 TRBD1 TRBV5-1 many TGCGCCAGCAGCTTACCTTGGGACAGGGGGGGACACGGCTACACCTTC CASSLPWDRGGHGYTF
TRBJ2-1 TRBD1 TRBV20-1 . TGCAGTGCTAGACCGAGACAGGGGGAGGCCTACAATGAGCAGTTCTTC CSARPRQGEAYNEQFF
TRBJ1-1 . TRBV15 many TGTGCCACCAGCAGAGATACAGGGAGCCCTTGGGAAGCTTTCTTT CATSRDTGSPWEAFF
TRBJ2-5 . TRBV12-3/TRBV12-4 many TGTGCCAGCAGTTTAGCGAGCGGCCAAGAGACCCAGTACTTC CASSLASGQETQYF
TRBJ2-1 TRBD2 TRBV13 . TGTGCCAGCAGCTTTACTACTAGCGGGAGGGCCCTACCCTACAATGAGCAGTTCTTC CASSFTTSGRALPYNEQFF
TRBJ2-7 . TRBV4-3 many TGCGCCAGCAGCTCTCGTCGCAGGGGTGGCGAGCAGTACTTC CASSSRRRGGEQYF
TRBJ2-1 . TRBV18 few TGTGCCAGCTCACCTACAACAGGGTTCTACAATGAGCAGTTCTTC CASSPTTGFYNEQFF
TRBJ2-1 . TRBV27 many TGTGCCAGCAGTTTAGGTGGGAGGTTGCGAAATGAGCAGTTCTTC CASSLGGRLRNEQFF
TRBJ1-2 . TRBV30 . TGTGCCTGGAGTCCCGCCTATGGGGTTAGCTATGGCTACACCTTC CAWSPAYGVSYGYTF
TRBJ2-3 . TRBV27 many TGTGCCAGCACCCTCGGCGATACGCAGTATTTT CASTLGDTQYF
TRBJ2-1 . TRBV30 few TGTGCCGCCGCAACCCGATATGAGCAGTTCTTC CAAATRYEQFF
TRBJ2-7 . TRBV7-9 . TGTGCCAGCAGCTTACCAGGCTCCCGCGAGCAGTACTTC CASSLPGSREQYF
TRBJ2-4 . TRBV27 many TGTGCCAGCAGAGGAGCCTCTAAAAAGAACATTCAGTACTTC CASRGASKKNIQYF
TRBJ2-5 TRBD2 TRBV20-1 many TGCAGTGCTAGCCCGGGACTAGCGGGAGAGACCCAGTACTTC CSASPGLAGETQYF
TRBJ2-5 . TRBV28 many TGTGCCAGCAGTTTATTACTAGGGGGGACCCAGTACTTC CASSLLLGGTQYF
TRBJ1-5 TRBD1 TRBV11-2 many TGTGCCAGCAGCTTAGTGGCGGGACAGGGCGTGAGCAATCAGCCCCAGCATTTT CASSLVAGQGVSNQPQHF
TRBJ1-5 TRBD1 TRBV20-1 many TGCAGTGCTAAATTGACAGGGGCGAGGGCAGGGGCCCAGCATTTT CSAKLTGARAGAQHF
TRBJ1-2 . TRBV28 many TGTGCCAGCAGTCCCGGCTTCTACTATGGCTACACCTTC CASSPGFYYGYTF
TRBJ1-3 . TRBV5-1 . TGCGCCAGCAGCTTCGGACCTAGCTCTGGAAACACCATATATTTT CASSFGPSSGNTIYF
TRBJ2-1 TRBD1 TRBV5-1 many TGCGCCAGCAGAACCGGGACAGGGAACAATGAGCAGTTCTTC CASRTGTGNNEQFF
TRBJ2-7 . TRBV9 many TGTGCCAGCAGGCCCGGCTACTACGAGCAGTACTTC CASRPGYYEQYF
TRBJ2-1 TRBD2 TRBV19 many TGTGCCAGTAGTATGGGGACTAGCGGCTACAATGAGCAGTTCTTC CASSMGTSGYNEQFF
TRBJ2-1 TRBD2 TRBV7-6 . TGTGCCAGCAGCTTGGACGGGAGGGGTGTGAATGAGCAGTTCTTC CASSLDGRGVNEQFF
TRBJ2-3 . TRBV5-1 many TGCGCCAGCAGCTTGGCTACTGGCACAGATACGCAGTATTTT CASSLATGTDTQYF
TRBJ2-5 TRBD2 TRBV6-1 few TGTGCCAGCAGTAAACCAAAGCCGGGACTAGCGGGAGGGCCAAACCAAGAGACCCAGTACTTC CASSKPKPGLAGGPNQETQYF
TRBJ1-5 . TRBV12-3/TRBV12-4 many TGTGCCAGCAGTCCAGACCGGAGGGGCAATCAGCCCCAGCATTTT CASSPDRRGNQPQHF